These T cell receptor beta chains were read from a single sample in a study of cytomegalovirus exposure and HLA in healthy donors. Data came from immunoSEQ multiplex PCR; TCRdb stores just in-frame clones and leaves some out. Of 150,000 to 200,000 clones detected, about three quarters appear once; the ten largest clones hold under 11%. The sample comprised PBMCs. The receptors derive from a man aged 25-45 years in good health and CMV-seropositive. CDR3s include the opening cysteine and the closing phenylalanine or tryptophan. D genes are given only for firm matches. Some rows mark clone size as missing; the rest say once, few, many or name a class of expanded clone.

TRBV27	-	TRBJ2-7	-	CASSLSPPRRGSYGQYF	TGTGCCAGCAGTTTATCCCCCCCACGAAGGGGTTCGTACGGGCAGTACTTC
TRBV2	-	TRBJ1-5	-	CASSEGVRVSNQPQHF	TGTGCCAGCAGTGAGGGCGTCAGAGTGAGCAATCAGCCCCAGCATTTT
TRBV28	TRBD2	TRBJ2-1	-	CASSPRTSEYNEQFF	TGTGCCAGCAGTCCGAGGACTAGCGAGTACAATGAGCAGTTCTTC
TRBV6-5	-	TRBJ1-4	-	CASSYAATWGGLFF	TGTGCCAGCAGTTACGCCGCTACGTGGGGAGGGCTGTTTTTT
TRBV7-5	-	TRBJ1-5	-	CARSTPQRESNQPQHF	TGTGCCAGAAGCACACCCCAGAGGGAGAGCAATCAGCCCCAGCATTTT
TRBV19	TRBD2	TRBJ2-3	few	CASSPSGGTRRLTDTQYF	TGTGCCAGTAGTCCCAGCGGGGGGACTAGGAGATTAACAGATACGCAGTATTTT
TRBV7-2	TRBD2	TRBJ2-3	-	CASSALAGVLTDAQYF	TGTGCCAGCAGCGCCTTAGCGGGAGTTCTCACAGATGCGCAGTATTTT
TRBV6-6	-	TRBJ2-7	few	CASTNSYEQYF	TGTGCCAGCACTAACAGCTACGAGCAGTACTTC
TRBV6-5	-	TRBJ2-1	few	CASKLQQGQQFF	TGTGCCAGCAAACTACAACAGGGACAGCAGTTCTTC
TRBV7-6	TRBD2	TRBJ2-1	-	CASSLAGRAGGYNEQFF	TGTGCCAGCAGCTTAGCGGGGAGAGCGGGGGGTTACAATGAGCAGTTCTTC
TRBV15	TRBD2	TRBJ2-3	-	CATSRIAGEVADTQYF	TGTGCCACCAGCAGGATAGCGGGAGAGGTGGCAGATACGCAGTATTTT
TRBV29-1	TRBD2	TRBJ2-7	-	CSVGTSGTGEQYF	TGCAGCGTTGGAACTAGCGGCACCGGAGAGCAGTACTTC
TRBV6-1	TRBD1	TRBJ2-7	-	CASSAGPGQGSSEQYF	TGTGCCAGCAGTGCAGGACCGGGACAGGGATCTAGCGAGCAGTACTTC
TRBV19	-	TRBJ2-7	-	CASSMDGSYEQYF	TGTGCCAGTAGTATGGACGGGAGTTACGAGCAGTACTTC
TRBV7-2	-	TRBJ1-5	-	CASSLGPADQPQHF	TGTGCCAGCAGCTTAGGTCCAGCGGATCAGCCCCAGCATTTT
TRBV11-2	TRBD1	TRBJ1-5	-	CASSSGTGGSQPQHF	TGTGCCAGCAGCTCGGGGACAGGGGGGAGTCAGCCCCAGCATTTT
TRBV11-2	TRBD2	TRBJ2-3	-	CASSLVERLAADTQYF	TGTGCCAGCAGCTTAGTGGAGAGACTAGCGGCAGATACGCAGTATTTT
TRBV7-9	-	TRBJ1-4	-	CASSLEFPGNEKLFF	TGTGCCAGCAGCTTAGAATTCCCAGGGAACGAAAAACTGTTTTTT
TRBV9	-	TRBJ1-1	-	CASSVITDGAFF	TGTGCCAGCAGCGTAATAACAGACGGAGCTTTCTTT
TRBV4-2	TRBD2	TRBJ2-1	-	CASSQRLAGVIYNEQFF	TGTGCCAGCAGCCAAAGACTAGCGGGAGTGATCTACAATGAGCAGTTCTTC
TRBV30	-	TRBJ1-1	once	CAWTFGVRDNTEAFF	TGTGCCTGGACCTTTGGAGTTCGAGATAACACTGAAGCTTTCTTT
TRBV11-2	TRBD2	TRBJ2-7	-	CASSLAGGPSYEQYF	TGTGCCAGCAGCTTAGCGGGAGGGCCGTCCTACGAGCAGTACTTC
TRBV5-5	-	TRBJ1-2	few	CASSEGDSNYGYTF	TGTGCCAGCAGCGAAGGCGACAGTAACTATGGCTACACCTTC
TRBV4-1	-	TRBJ1-5	-	CASSLLYSNQPQHF	TGCGCCAGCAGCCTACTCTATAGCAATCAGCCCCAGCATTTT
TRBV7-2	TRBD2	TRBJ2-1	-	CASTYPQRGYNEQFF	TGTGCCAGCACCTACCCCCAGCGGGGGTACAATGAGCAGTTCTTC
TRBV11-2	TRBD1	TRBJ1-4	-	CASSLYPLQGDPPFLFF	TGTGCCAGCAGCTTATATCCGTTACAGGGGGATCCACCTTTCCTGTTTTTT
TRBV7-7	-	TRBJ2-1	few	CASSLAGTSKDEQFF	TGTGCCAGCAGCTTAGCTGGAACTAGCAAAGATGAGCAGTTCTTC
TRBV5-1	-	TRBJ1-1	few	CASSGGHPNTEAFF	TGCGCCAGCAGCGGGGGACACCCGAACACTGAAGCTTTCTTT
TRBV28	TRBD1	TRBJ1-6	-	CASSFLGQDEGSPLHF	TGTGCCAGCAGTTTCCTCGGACAGGACGAGGGTTCACCCCTCCACTTT
TRBV28	TRBD1	TRBJ1-3	-	CASSLRGQVTSGNTIYF	TGTGCCAGCAGTTTAAGGGGACAGGTGACCTCTGGAAACACCATATATTTT
TRBV6-1	-	TRBJ1-2	-	CASSESGAWGYTF	TGTGCCAGCAGTGAATCTGGGGCGTGGGGCTACACCTTC
TRBV2	TRBD2	TRBJ2-7	-	CASSPSGSYEQYF	TGTGCCAGCAGTCCTAGCGGTAGCTACGAGCAGTACTTC
TRBV2	-	TRBJ2-1	-	CASSESWQNEQFF	TGTGCCAGCAGTGAAAGTTGGCAGAATGAGCAGTTCTTC
TRBV5-1	TRBD1	TRBJ2-7	-	CASSYGQGAYEQYF	TGCGCCAGCAGCTACGGACAGGGGGCCTACGAGCAGTACTTC
TRBV5-4	-	TRBJ2-1	few	CASSLPSGGNGQFF	TGTGCCAGCAGCTTGCCCTCAGGGGGGAATGGGCAGTTCTTC
TRBV4-1	-	TRBJ1-5	-	CASSPGLARTLNQPQHF	TGCGCCAGCAGCCCGGGTTTGGCGCGGACTCTCAATCAGCCCCAGCATTTT
TRBV7-6	TRBD2	TRBJ2-7	-	CASSPTGTSGYEQYF	TGTGCCAGCAGCCCGACCGGGACTAGCGGGTACGAGCAGTACTTC
TRBV27	TRBD1	TRBJ2-7	-	CASSPPGQGLLSSYEQYF	TGTGCCAGCAGTCCCCCGGGACAGGGGCTTTTGAGCTCCTACGAGCAGTACTTC
TRBV19	TRBD2	TRBJ2-7	-	CASQISGGSYEQYF	TGTGCCAGTCAGATCAGCGGGGGGAGTTACGAGCAGTACTTC
TRBV28	-	TRBJ2-5	-	CASFASPQETQYF	TGTGCCAGCTTTGCGAGTCCTCAAGAGACCCAGTACTTC
TRBV7-2	-	TRBJ2-7	-	CASSLLRDYEQYF	TGTGCCAGCAGCTTACTTCGGGACTACGAGCAGTACTTC
TRBV27	-	TRBJ2-5	-	CASSPRGGEIETQYF	TGTGCCAGCAGCCCTCGAGGAGGGGAGATAGAGACCCAGTACTTC
TRBV19	TRBD1	TRBJ2-7	-	CASSIFWDGTGSYEQYF	TGTGCCAGTAGTATTTTTTGGGATGGGACAGGGTCCTACGAGCAGTACTTC
TRBV19	-	TRBJ2-2	-	CASSILRTNTGELFF	TGTGCCAGTAGTATCTTGCGGACAAACACCGGGGAGCTGTTTTTT
TRBV11-3	-	TRBJ1-1	-	CASSFYGNTEAFF	TGTGCCAGCAGCTTTTACGGGAACACTGAAGCTTTCTTT
TRBV7-9	-	TRBJ2-7	-	CASSLTGYEQYF	TGTGCCAGCAGCTTAACGGGCTACGAGCAGTACTTC
TRBV27	-	TRBJ1-2	few	CASRPTVRMRGYTF	TGTGCCAGCAGGCCGACGGTCCGAATGAGGGGCTACACCTTC
TRBV18	-	TRBJ2-1	-	CASSPPATRSSYNEQFF	TGTGCCAGCTCACCACCGGCGACGAGGAGCTCCTACAATGAGCAGTTCTTC
TRBV4-2	-	TRBJ2-1	-	CASSQERRQWSYNEQFF	TGTGCCAGCAGCCAAGAGAGGCGTCAGTGGTCCTACAATGAGCAGTTCTTC
TRBV18	-	TRBJ2-1	once	CASSPVQGYEQFF	TGTGCCAGCTCACCAGTGCAGGGCTATGAGCAGTTCTTC
TRBV11-3	TRBD1	TRBJ1-3	-	CASSRQGSTGNTIYF	TGTGCCAGCAGCCGACAGGGCTCCACTGGAAACACCATATATTTT
TRBV18	TRBD1	TRBJ1-2	-	CASSPWDRPNYGYTF	TGTGCCAGCTCACCATGGGACAGGCCGAACTATGGCTACACCTTC
TRBV6-5	-	TRBJ2-7	-	CASSYRTPPLSEQYF	TGTGCCAGCAGTTACAGGACTCCCCCCCTATCCGAGCAGTACTTC
TRBV4-1	-	TRBJ2-2	-	CASSPSGAGELFF	TGCGCCAGCAGCCCTTCAGGGGCCGGGGAGCTGTTTTTT
TRBV7-9	-	TRBJ2-7	-	CSSSLETAFGLEQYF	TGTTCCAGCAGCTTAGAGACAGCCTTCGGGTTGGAGCAGTACTTC